This record concerns one T cell receptor beta chain sequence. Its antigen is undetermined. The data were taken from a study of cytomegalovirus exposure and HLA in healthy donors. Whole-study results and caveats: At a 0.05 false discovery rate, a later analysis found some 18,000 TCR beta sequences to be associated with HLA alleles. Evidence from a later analysis indicated that most CMV-associated TCR beta chains looked HLA-restricted.

The primer mix had 60 Vbeta and 13 Jbeta primers. Repertoires were generated with immunoSEQ multiplex PCR, while TCRdb's copy carries only in-frame clones and drops some. The repertoire includes roughly 97,000 clones, about 75% of them detected once, and approximately 5% sits in the top ten. V gave up 4 bases and J gave up 5 bases, with 12 bases separating them. Germline CDR1 LGHNT, CDR2 FRNRAP. The CDR3 runs 13 residues. The sequence was collected from a man between 60 and 75 years old in good health and CMV-seropositive. The genes are TRBV12-5 and TRBJ2-7, with D possibly being TRBD1 (6 bases). Sequenced sample: PBMCs. The CDR3 loop reads CASGSGQIHEQYF. Written as DNA, the CDR3 is TGTGCTAGTGGTTCTGGACAGATCCACGAGCAGTACTTC.